The rows below give T cell receptor beta chains drawn from one sample of a study of blood T cells in healthy people across ages. Each CDR3 protein gets one entry after TCRdb re-called the 5' RACE reads with MiXCR. Altogether 2 million or so distinct CDR3 sequences are present, about 50% being singletons, with the ten largest covering 2% to 2.5%. The sample was blood. These receptors were taken from a middle-aged woman in good health. The CDR3 runs from the conserved cysteine through the conserved F or W. The order of the fields is clone size, D gene, V gene, J gene, CDR3 DNA, CDR3 protein. A D gene is named only where the DNA matches it firmly. Clone size appears in some rows only: once, few, many, or a class for an expanded clone.

few	TRBD1	TRBV27	TRBJ2-7	TGTGCCAGCAGTCTCGGGACAGCTTTCTACGAGCAGTACTTC	CASSLGTAFYEQYF
-	TRBD1	TRBV20-1	TRBJ2-3	TGCAGTGCTGAAGGCCGGGACAGGGGGCCAGATACGCAGTATTTT	CSAEGRDRGPDTQYF
-	-	TRBV7-3	TRBJ2-3	TGTGCCAGCAGCGTAATCTCAGGGGATACGCAGTATTTT	CASSVISGDTQYF
-	-	TRBV20-1	TRBJ1-5	TGCAGTGCATCTCTCAACTGGAACGATCAGCCCCAGCATTTT	CSASLNWNDQPQHF
-	-	TRBV25-1	TRBJ2-1	TGTGCCAGCAGCCGCAAGACTAGGAGCTCCTACAATGAGCAGTTCTTC	CASSRKTRSSYNEQFF
-	TRBD2	TRBV6-2/TRBV6-3	TRBJ2-1	TGTGCCAGCAGCTATCTAGCGGGGGGGGCCAATGAGCAGTTCTTC	CASSYLAGGANEQFF
-	-	TRBV4-2	TRBJ2-3	TGTGCCAGCAGCCAAGATCAAGTAATGGGTGATACGCAGTATTTT	CASSQDQVMGDTQYF
few	TRBD1	TRBV20-1	TRBJ2-5	TGCAGTGCCCCGGACAGGCAAGAGACCCAGTACTTC	CSAPDRQETQYF
-	-	TRBV5-1	TRBJ2-5	TGCGCCAGCAGCTTTCCGGGGCCGCCAGAGACCCAGTACTTC	CASSFPGPPETQYF
-	-	TRBV24-1	TRBJ2-6	TGTGCCACCAGTGATCCGCCGTCTGGGGCCAACGTCCTGACTTTC	CATSDPPSGANVLTF
-	-	TRBV10-3	TRBJ2-1	TGTGCCATCAGCCCCTACAATAGCGCCTATGAGCAGTTCTTC	CAISPYNSAYEQFF
once	-	TRBV14	TRBJ1-2	TGTGCCAGCAGCCCGCTTGAGGGGCTTAGCTATGGCTACACCTTC	CASSPLEGLSYGYTF
-	-	TRBV6-2/TRBV6-3	TRBJ2-5	TGTGCCGGCAGTACTAACATAGAGACCCAGTACTTC	CAGSTNIETQYF
-	TRBD1	TRBV7-2	TRBJ1-2	TGTGCCAGCACCCGGACAGGGAGTAGGGTTGGCTACACCTTC	CASTRTGSRVGYTF
-	-	TRBV6-6	TRBJ1-2	TGTGCCAGCAGTTTTACCGTCTTACCGGGGGATGGCTACACCTTC	CASSFTVLPGDGYTF
-	-	TRBV7-2	TRBJ2-5	TGTGCCAGCAGCTTAGGGGGGTCCCAGGAGACCCGGTACTTC	CASSLGGSQETRYF
once	-	TRBV12-3/TRBV12-4	TRBJ1-4	TGTGCCAGCAGTTTACCCCAGGGGAGGAGTAATGAAAAACTGTTTTTT	CASSLPQGRSNEKLFF
-	-	TRBV12-3/TRBV12-4	TRBJ2-4	TGTGCCAGCAGCAGAGGCTCACCGGGGCAGTACTTC	CASSRGSPGQYF
few	-	TRBV10-3	TRBJ2-3	TGTGCCATCAGTGTGACGGGAGATACGCAGTATTTT	CAISVTGDTQYF
few	-	TRBV29-1	TRBJ1-5	TGCAGCGCTACCGATGGGGGCGGTAGCAATCAGCCCCAGCATTTT	CSATDGGGSNQPQHF
-	-	TRBV12-3/TRBV12-4	TRBJ2-3	TGTGCCAGCAGTGAGCTACTAGCCGGGGGCACAGATACGCAGTATTTT	CASSELLAGGTDTQYF
-	TRBD2	TRBV11-2	TRBJ2-3	TGTGCCAGCAGCTCTACCCGGGGGGGCGTCACAGATACGCAGTATTTT	CASSSTRGGVTDTQYF
-	-	TRBV5-1	TRBJ2-7	TGCGCCAGCAGCTTCAGCACAGCCTACAATGAGCAGTACTTC	CASSFSTAYNEQYF
-	-	TRBV7-8	TRBJ2-5	TGTGCCAGCAGCCCACGGGGGAACGTGTTGCAGACCCAGTACTTC	CASSPRGNVLQTQYF
-	TRBD1	TRBV3-1	TRBJ2-1	TGTGCCAGCAGCCGGGACAGGGTCCCTCCAAGCTCCTACAATGAGCAGTTCTTC	CASSRDRVPPSSYNEQFF
-	TRBD1	TRBV7-2	TRBJ2-1	TGTGCCAGCAGCTCCCGGGCCGGACAGGGCGATTCCTACAATGAGCAGTTCTTC	CASSSRAGQGDSYNEQFF
-	TRBD2	TRBV5-1	TRBJ2-1	TGCGCCAGCAGCCCGGGACTAGTTTACAATGAGCAGTTCTTC	CASSPGLVYNEQFF
few	-	TRBV29-1	TRBJ2-3	TGCAGCGTTGAGGGGGGCTACGGAACAGATACGCAGTATTTT	CSVEGGYGTDTQYF
-	TRBD2	TRBV7-9	TRBJ2-3	TGTGCCAGCAGCTTTCGGATAGCGGGGGGGCCTTTGGGGACGCAGTATTTT	CASSFRIAGGPLGTQYF
few	TRBD2	TRBV7-2	TRBJ2-1	TGTGCCAGCAGCTTAGCACCAGCGGGGGGGCAGAATGAGCAGTTCTTC	CASSLAPAGGQNEQFF
few	-	TRBV10-3	TRBJ1-5	TGTGCCATCAGTGAGTCGAGGACGGACCATAGCAATCAGCCCCAGCATTTT	CAISESRTDHSNQPQHF
-	-	TRBV29-1	TRBJ2-7	TGCAGCGTTGAGCTATCCTACGAGCAGTACTTC	CSVELSYEQYF
-	-	TRBV15	TRBJ1-4	TGTGCCACCAGCAGAGCCGGGGGGAATGAAAAACTGTTTTTT	CATSRAGGNEKLFF
few	-	TRBV27	TRBJ2-1	TGTGCCAGCAGTCCAATTAATCGGGATGAGCAGTTCTTC	CASSPINRDEQFF
few	-	TRBV6-2/TRBV6-3	TRBJ2-6	TGTGCCAGCAGTGACCGGACCTCCTCTGGGGCCAACGTCCTGACTTTC	CASSDRTSSGANVLTF
-	-	TRBV7-2	TRBJ2-3	TGTGCCAGCAGCCCACCCCCGGCCGGGCGCACAGATACGCAGTATTTT	CASSPPPAGRTDTQYF
-	-	TRBV28	TRBJ2-3	TGTGCTATGGGACCGATCCCGTATTTT	CAMGPIPYF
-	TRBD1	TRBV28	TRBJ2-3	TGTGCCAGCGAGACACAGGGGTATACCACAGATACGCAGTATTTT	CASETQGYTTDTQYF
-	-	TRBV12-3/TRBV12-4	TRBJ2-4	TGTGCCAGCAGTTTAAGGCAGGGCAGTACCTACGGGCAGTACTTC	CASSLRQGSTYGQYF
-	TRBD2	TRBV5-1	TRBJ2-4	TGCGCCAGCAGCTTGGCCCCCGGGGCGGGGGTAACCAAAAACATTCAGTACTTC	CASSLAPGAGVTKNIQYF
-	-	TRBV27	TRBJ1-6	TGTGCCAGCAGAGGTGAGGGAGGGCTCTCCTATAATTCACCCCTCCACTTT	CASRGEGGLSYNSPLHF
few	TRBD1	TRBV7-2	TRBJ2-7	TGTGCCAGCAGCTTAGCAGGGACAGGGGGAGGGCCCTACGAGCAGTACTTC	CASSLAGTGGGPYEQYF
-	TRBD1	TRBV27	TRBJ2-6	TGTGCCAGCAGTTCCCTTCGACCGGGACAGGGGGCTTCTGGGGCCAACGTCCTGACTTTC	CASSSLRPGQGASGANVLTF
-	-	TRBV28	TRBJ2-7	TGTGCCAGCAGCCCTGCGACAGCCCGGGGCGAGCAGTACTTC	CASSPATARGEQYF
-	-	TRBV7-9	TRBJ1-1	TGTGCCAGCGAGACTCAGGCGGACGCTGAAGCTTTCTTT	CASETQADAEAFF
-	-	TRBV12-5	TRBJ2-7	TGTGCTAGTGGTCCTCCCTTTGAGGGGCCGTGGGAGCAGTACTTC	CASGPPFEGPWEQYF
many	-	TRBV28	TRBJ1-2	TGTGCCAGCAGTTTCGCGGACTATGGCTACACCTTC	CASSFADYGYTF
-	-	TRBV7-2	TRBJ2-1	TGTGCCAGCAGCTTCCCAGGGGCAACAATCCACAATGAGCAGTTCTTC	CASSFPGATIHNEQFF